This entry describes one T cell receptor (beta chain). In this sample, this clonotype turned up a few times. Its target antigen remains unknown. One base away there is no much larger clone; base qualities are not given. The sample comes from a study of blood T cells in healthy people across ages (dated by TCRdb to between 2014 and 2017). Study-level background: Template switching captured roughly one uniquely barcoded TCR beta cDNA molecule per two T cells in model experiments. The study measured age-related changes in TCR beta repertoire diversity using deep sequencing normalized with unique cDNA molecular identifiers. The study analyzed two additional independent replicas of 1 million unique cDNA reads from the same blood draw for two donors, one aged 18 to 30 and one aged 80 or older. To avoid experimental bias, donors of different ages were randomly spread across the sequencing lanes. The donors were divided into four age groups: young (average around 16 years), middle-aged (roughly 42), aged (about 60) and long-lived (roughly 82). Findings and caveats that apply to the study as a whole: The percentage of naive T cells measured by flow cytometry correlated strongly with observed TCR beta diversity. Observed TCR beta diversity per million T cells fell roughly linearly with age, and a significant reduction was already apparent by age roughly 40. Since profiling was done on bulk unsorted PBMCs, naive and antigen-experienced compartments could not be conclusively compared. Compared with the aged group, the long-lived group had more naive CD4+ T cells, fewer expanded clones and increased TCR diversity, a pattern suggesting age selection. Total diversity estimates from one million sequenced T cells were considered lower bounds and underestimates. Because donor CMV infection status was unknown, age-related changes in expanded clonotypes were potentially confounded.

The CDR1 and CDR2 encoded by the germline V gene are SNHLY and FYNNEI. From the cysteine through the phenylalanine, the CDR3 covers 18 amino acids. The kept DNA is CDR3 alone, 54 bases in frame from the first base. The trim is 8 bases for V and 0 bases for J, with a gap of 25 bases between the germline ends. The 39 donors, aged about 6 to 100 years, were systemically healthy Caucasian individuals from Russia. Each donor gave around 9.8 milliliters of peripheral blood, collected into EDTA-treated Vacutainer tubes. Ficoll-Paque density-gradient centrifugation was used to isolate PBMCs, with at least 6 million per sample. Trizol reagent was used to extract total RNA from the PBMCs, yielding at least 5.5 micrograms per sample. The percentages of naive CD45RAhigh/CD27high T cells were determined by flow cytometry on a PBMC aliquot from every donor. Receptor amplification or capture employed 5' RACE. This sample was sequenced with an Illumina HiSeq 2500. A second roughly 7 to 11 cycle PCR used a sample-barcoded 5' primer and a J-beta primer mix. A unique molecular identifier was introduced onto each TCR beta cDNA molecule by a template-switch 5' adaptor carrying 12 random nucleotides. At least 2.5 million CDR3-containing paired-end reads were obtained from each sample. All of the RNA was converted into first-strand cDNA using the Mint cDNA synthesis kit, with a TRBC-specific oligonucleotide serving as the primer. After uracil-DNA glycosylase treatment, a first 18-cycle PCR used universal primers M1SS and BC2_uni_R on all cDNA. On the study's bioinformatics: Each sample was normalized by randomly selecting 1 million high-quality reads, each carrying a distinct molecular identifier. Instead of being binned into consensus sequences, reads that shared molecular identifiers were thrown out. CDR3 identification, clonotype clustering and error correction used MiTCR with a Q25 quality threshold and the strictest error-elimination algorithm. A nonparametric unseen species model with Euler transformation was used to estimate a lower bound on total TCR beta diversity. TCRdb trimmed public reads at Q25 via fastp, called clones via MiXCR and kept in-frame beta chains. CDR3 protein duplicates are merged, each entry listing the most common genes and DNA. The V and J calls follow TCRdb's processing rather than the paper's. This sample comprises about a million distinct CDR3 sequences, roughly 51% of them detected only once. Around 21% of the sample goes to the ten largest clones.

The sequence joins TRBV2 to TRBJ1-2, and perhaps TRBD1 as D gene, on 6 matching bases. Sequenced: blood. The TCR originated in a woman aged 55-75 years in good health. In nucleotide form, the sequence is TGTGCCAGCGGTTTGGCTGTTCTGGGGGCGCGTTCTAACTATGGCTACACCTTC. The resulting protein is CASGLAVLGARSNYGYTF. The full variable domain, with segments outside the CDR3 supplied by the reference TRBV2 and TRBJ1-2 proteins, appears as EPEVTQTPSHQVTQMGQEVILRCVPISNHLYFYWYRQILGQKVEFLVSFYNNEISEKSEIFDDQFSVERPDGSNFTLKIRSTKLEDSAMYFCASGLAVLGARSNYGYTFGSGTRLTVV.